This TCR beta chain was sequenced for a study of blood T cell repertoires in COVID-19. Methods used by the authors: Estimation of nucleated cell counts relied on the amplification of reference gene primers. Libraries were prepared by immunoSEQ multiplex PCR; TCRdb keeps only in-frame clonotypes and omits some of them. The DNA gave D and trimming, while V, J and clone size come from that table. The repertoire has around 100,000 clones, almost 80% of them found once; the top ten carry about 9%. The V gene lost 4 bases and the J gene lost 1 base, with 18 bases spanning the gap. Per germline, CDR1 SGDLS and CDR2 YYNGEE. The CDR3 is 17 residues long. This clone occurred a few times.

Sequenced sample: peripheral blood. The TCR originated in a man between 60 and 75 years old with active or convalescent COVID-19. The V and J genes are TRBV9 and TRBJ2-1; maybe TRBD2 (6 bases). CDR3 sequence (DNA): TGTGCCAGCAGCACAAGCCGGGGGACTCAATCCTACAATGAGCAGTTCTTC. Encoded protein: CASSTSRGTQSYNEQFF.